This TCR beta chain was recorded in a study of T-cell reconstitution after alpha-beta-depleted transplantation in children. With regard to this clonotype: The target antigen is unknown.

Unique molecular identifiers featured in how the TCRbeta library was prepared. A single record per CDR3 protein comes from TCRdb applying MiXCR to the PCR reads. This sample yields about 98,000 distinct CDR3 sequences, of which about a quarter are seen a single time; over 20% belongs to the top ten. Whole-study results and caveats: There were some patients whose high TCRbeta diversity at day 60 came from surviving recipient T cells and thymic progenitors. Roughly two months post-transplant, alpha-beta T cells reportedly originated from several hundred graft clones that had expanded. Hyperexpanded clones declined; after one year, newly produced T cells mostly supplied diversity.

The CDR3 is made up of 14 amino acids. Germline V gene lookup returns CDR1 LGHDT and CDR2 YNNKEL (reference sequence). V lost 3 bases and J lost 3, with 12 bases in between. The clonotype was recovered from a boy under 10 years old with acute lymphoblastic leukemia, due to receive a stem cell transplant. The chain carries TRBV3-1 and TRBJ2-7; no reliable D call. The sequencing here drew on PBMCs, taken before TCRalphabeta/CD19-depleted stem cell transplant. The CDR3 reads CASSQQSLSYEQYF. Here the CDR3 DNA reads TGTGCCAGCAGCCAGCAGTCCCTGAGCTACGAGCAGTACTTC.